The 6 T cell receptor beta chains listed next were all sequenced from one sample in a study of T-cell reconstitution after alpha-beta-depleted transplantation in children. A TCRbeta library incorporating unique molecular identifiers was prepared. TCRdb passed the PCR reads through MiXCR, listing each CDR3 protein once. Among some 240,000 distinct CDR3 sequences listed, about 9.6% were seen once. This material consisted of PBMCs from the stem cell graft donor, taken from the stem cell graft. The origin of the receptors is a human donor who donated a stem cell graft to a child with SCID.

This clonotype was recorded many times. V and J are TRBV2 and TRBJ2-4; 12 positions match TRBD2. The CDR3 loop spans 15 amino acids. CDR1 SNHLY and CDR2 FYNNEI come from the germline V gene. V lost 0 bases to trimming and J lost 8 bases; unmatched junction nucleotides: 2. Here the CDR3 reads CASSEALAGGHIQYF. Here the CDR3 DNA reads TGTGCCAGCAGTGAAGCGCTAGCGGGAGGGCACATTCAGTACTTC.

This clonotype was found many times. The genes are TRBV20-1 and TRBJ2-7; TRBD2 matches 7 bases. The CDR3 has 14 residues. CDR1 and CDR2 (germline): DFQATT, SNEGSKA (reference sequence). The junction had 7 bases not matched to a gene; V was cut back by 1 base and J by 4 bases. The CDR3 DNA reads TGCAGTGCTAGAGTAGGGCTAGCGGTATACGAGCAGTACTTC. Translating it yields CSARVGLAVYEQYF.

This clonotype was counted many times. This CDR3 reads CSGGAGHGSPLHF. DNA for the CDR3: TGCAGTGGTGGGGCAGGGCACGGTTCACCCCTCCACTTT. J is TRBJ1-6 and V is TRBV20-1, with D perhaps matching TRBD1 (5 bases). Germline CDR1 DFQATT, CDR2 SNEGSKA (reference sequence). The CDR3 has 13 residues. Trimming cost V 7 bases and J 9 bases, with 16 bases left between them.

This clonotype was detected ten times or more. This chain joins TRBV5-1 and TRBJ2-2; 10 bases line up with TRBD2. The CDR3 loop spans 16 amino acids. The V gene's germline CDR1 is SGHRS and CDR2 YFSETQ. V lost 1 base and J lost 2; bases outside the gene matches: 2. The DNA of the CDR3 is TGCGCCAGCAGCTTGCTAGCGGGGGCTAACACCGGGGAGCTGTTTTTT. This encodes CASSLLAGANTGELFF.

This sequence joins TRBV12-3 or TRBV12-4 and TRBJ2-1; the match to TRBD2 covers 9 bases. Unmatched junction bases numbered 16, after V lost 6 bases and J lost 7 bases. CDR3 length equals 17 residues. This chain's CDR3 is CASRRQPGLAGLNEQFF. For the CDR3, the DNA is TGTGCCAGCAGACGACAGCCGGGACTAGCTGGCCTAAATGAGCAGTTCTTC.

There are many counts of this clonotype. The chain recombines TRBV20-1 with TRBJ1-5; 11 positions match TRBD1. Germline V gene sequence: CDR1 DFQATT, CDR2 SNEGSKA (reference sequence). The CDR3 has 14 amino acids. J gave up 2 bases and V 6 bases, and 3 bases lay outside the gene matches. The DNA of the CDR3 is TGCAGTGCCCCGGGACAGGGGGGCAATCAGCCCCAGCATTTT. Translated: CSAPGQGGNQPQHF.